This TCR beta chain came from a study of blood T cell repertoires in COVID-19. Overall study: Both acute and convalescent COVID-19 samples were obtained from the United States, Italy and Spain. In each case, the material was cDNA or gDNA derived from T cells, B-cell-depleted T cells, or PBMCs.

The trim removed 3 bases at V and 4 bases at J, leaving 9 bases unmatched. The CDR3 loop spans 16 amino acids. Per germline, CDR1 SGHKS and CDR2 YYEKEE (reference sequence). In the original processing: Estimation of nucleated cell counts was performed using reference gene primer amplification. TCRdb's table, derived via immunoSEQ multiplex PCR, lists solely in-frame clones and lacks some. The D gene and trimming were derived from the DNA, and the V and J assignments and clone size from that table. The sample records roughly 200,000 clones, over 80% being singletons. Followed over time, Seattle patients had been enrolled while infection was active.

The specimen sequenced was peripheral blood. This TCR came from a woman aged 35 to 49 with COVID-19, enrolled during active disease. The chain links TRBV5-5 to TRBJ2-7, with 11 bases lining up with TRBD2. The CDR3 nucleotides read TGTGCCAGCAGCTCTGATAGCGGGAGGGCCAGATACGAGCAGTACTTC. It codes for CASSSDSGRARYEQYF.